The 32 T cell receptor beta chains given below trace back to one sample, sequenced in a study of cytomegalovirus exposure and HLA in healthy donors (dated by TCRdb to the late 2010s). Preparation of the library involved the immunoSEQ multiplex PCR assay. For the multiplex PCR, a mixture combining 60 forward primers for TCR Vbeta segments and 13 reverse primers for TCR Jbeta segments was used. TCRdb took this table from immuneACCESS and kept in-frame rearrangements with V and J called. Such tables lack part of the clones; where checked against another copy, unresolved V genes explain under half of the gap, and the rest is unexplained. Across this sample there are some 210,000 clones, with around 87% seen only once. The ten largest account for 1% to 1.5% of the sample. The sample consisted of PBMCs. The receptors come from a young man in good health and CMV-seronegative.

The rearrangement uses TRBV19 and TRBJ2-2; 9 bases align to TRBD1. The V and J ends lost 7 bases and 4 bases, in that order; junction bases with no gene match: 10. The CDR3 length is 16 residues. Germline CDR1 reads LNHDA; CDR2 reads SQIVND (reference sequence). CDR3 region: CASISPGTGFTGELFF. The DNA of the CDR3 is TGTGCCAGTATTTCCCCCGGGACAGGGTTCACCGGGGAGCTGTTTTTT. Combining the CDR3 with reference TRBV19 and TRBJ2-2 gives the whole variable domain DGGITQSPKYLFRKEGQNVTLSCEQNLNHDAMYWYRQDPGQGLRLIYYSQIVNDFQKGDIAEGYSVSREKKESFPLTVTSAQKNPTAFYLCASISPGTGFTGELFFGEGSRLTVL.

The CDR3 spells CASSLSGTNTQYF. CDR3 bases: TGTGCCAGCAGCTTAAGCGGCACCAATACGCAGTATTTT. The genes are TRBV7-6 and TRBJ2-3; a possible D gene is TRBD2 (5 bases). Trimming left V 2 bases short and J 7 bases short, with 10 bases between. The CDR3 has 13 residues. The germline gives CDR1 SGHVS, CDR2 FNYEAQ.

The V and J genes are TRBV28 and TRBJ2-7; 7 bases match TRBD1. The CDR3 spans 14 residues. CDR1 is MDHEN, CDR2 SYDVKM, per germline. J gave up 4 bases and V 7 bases, and 10 bases lay outside the gene matches. The CDR3 spells CASTPPGQRYEQYF. In DNA, the CDR3 is TGTGCCAGCACACCTCCGGGACAGAGATACGAGCAGTACTTC. Filled out from reference TRBV28 and TRBJ2-7, the complete variable domain reads DVKVTQSSRYLVKRTGEKVFLECVQDMDHENMFWYRQDPGLGLRLIYFSYDVKMKEKGDIPEGYSVSREKKERFSLILESASTNQTSMYLCASTPPGQRYEQYFGPGTRLTVT.

The V call is TRBV27, the J call TRBJ2-5, with 9 positions matching TRBD2. J was trimmed by 2 bases and V by 7 bases; bases with no gene match: 5. CDR1 and CDR2 from the germline V gene are MNHEY and SMNVEV (reference sequence). The CDR3 loop spans 14 amino acids. CDR3 sequence: CASKATSGQETQYF. DNA of the CDR3: TGTGCCAGCAAAGCGACTAGCGGACAAGAGACCCAGTACTTC.

V is TRBV5-1 and J is TRBJ1-2; 10 bases match TRBD1. This CDR3 region has 14 residues. Trimming removed 5 bases from V and 7 bases from J; junction bases left unmatched: 8. The germline gives CDR1 SGHRS, CDR2 YFSETQ. CDR3 sequence reads: CASRFGQGVRGYTF. CDR3 in DNA: TGCGCCAGCAGATTCGGACAGGGGGTGCGTGGCTACACCTTC. The full variable domain, rest sourced from reference TRBV5-1 and TRBJ1-2, is KAGVTQTPRYLIKTRGQQVTLSCSPISGHRSVSWYQQTPGQGLQFLFEYFSETQRNKGNFPGRFSGRQFSNSRSEMNVSTLELGDSALYLCASRFGQGVRGYTFGSGTRLTVV.

The gene calls are TRBV27 and TRBJ2-2, with D possibly matching TRBD2 (5 bases). The ends were cut back, 3 bases at V and 4 bases at J, with 21 bases in the middle. The germline gives CDR1 MNHEY, CDR2 SMNVEV (reference sequence). The CDR3 has 18 residues. CDR3: CASSFHLTGPEGTGELFF. In DNA, the CDR3 is TGTGCCAGCAGTTTCCACCTTACCGGGCCCGAGGGCACCGGGGAGCTGTTTTTT.

This clone was recorded only once. This chain connects TRBV29-1 to TRBJ1-2; possible D gene TRBD1, 6 bases. The V gene's germline CDR1 is SQVTM and CDR2 ANQGSEA. The V gene lost 5 bases and the J gene lost 0 bases, with 10 bases spanning the gap. The CDR3 has 13 amino acids. The CDR3: CSVNRASNYGYTF. CDR3 coding DNA: TGCAGCGTTAACAGGGCTTCTAACTATGGCTACACCTTC.

This rearrangement joins TRBV7-2 to TRBJ1-2; no clear D. The germline gives CDR1 SGHTA, CDR2 FQGNSA. The CDR3 spans 14 residues. V was clipped by 3 bases and J by 11 bases, with 19 bases between them. The CDR3 coding sequence is TGTGCCAGCAGCTTGGAAGTGGTGTTGCCGCGGTACACCTTC. It is translated as CASSLEVVLPRYTF.

This sequence joins TRBV23-1 and TRBJ2-1, with 9 bases matching TRBD1. TRBV23-1 is given ORF status, its function remaining uncertain. This CDR3 has 21 residues. The J segment lost 8 bases and the V segment lost 6 bases, leaving 29 bases of the junction unmatched. CDR3 region: CASSQHRMRQGVEASRDEQFF. The CDR3 nucleotides read TGCGCCAGCAGCCAGCACCGGATGAGACAGGGGGTTGAAGCTAGCAGGGATGAGCAGTTCTTC.

V gene TRBV28 combines with J gene TRBJ1-2, with 9 bases identical to TRBD1. The CDR3 extends over 11 amino acids. Germline values: CDR1 MDHEN, CDR2 SYDVKM. Germline trimming cut 5 bases from V and 14 bases from J; bases unmatched to any gene: 6. This CDR3 is CASSLTGGGTF. The CDR3, as DNA: TGTGCCAGCAGTCTGACAGGGGGAGGGACCTTC.

The chain employs TRBV28 and TRBJ1-4, with TRBD1 as a possible D gene (6 bases). This CDR3 is built from 12 residues. The V end was cut by 2 bases, the J end by 10 bases, with 8 bases between. CDR1 MDHEN and CDR2 SYDVKM come from the germline V gene. This CDR3 reads CASSLTQGKLFF. In DNA form, the CDR3 reads TGTGCCAGCAGTTTAACACAGGGAAAACTGTTTTTT.

The chain uses TRBV19 and TRBJ1-2, with TRBD1 identical over 7 bases. CDR3 length: 15 amino acids. Germline assignment: CDR1 LNHDA and CDR2 SQIVND (reference sequence). The V gene end was trimmed by 7 bases and the J gene end by 2 bases; junction bases not matched to a gene: 10. The DNA of the CDR3 is TGTGCCAGTACCCCTTTTCAGACAGGGAACTATGGCTACACCTTC. Translated: CASTPFQTGNYGYTF.

V gene TRBV6-5 combines with J gene TRBJ1-3; possible D gene TRBD1, 5 bases. This CDR3 has 14 amino acids. With 2 bases removed from V and 4 bases from J, the gap between germline ends came to 9 bases. Germline V gene sequence: CDR1 MNHEY, CDR2 SVGAGI. CDR3: CASSYRGSGNTIYF. The DNA of the CDR3 is TGTGCCAGCAGTTACAGGGGAAGCGGAAACACCATATATTTT.

This chain joins TRBV27 and TRBJ2-7; perhaps TRBD1 as D (6 bases). Trimming stripped 0 bases from V and 0 bases from J, with 6 bases between. The CDR3 totals 14 residues. Looked up from germline, CDR1 is MNHEY and CDR2 is SMNVEV (reference sequence). The CDR3 bases are TGTGCCAGCAGTTTATCGGACAGCTCCTACGAGCAGTACTTC. Translation: CASSLSDSSYEQYF.

The rearrangement joins TRBV6-5 to TRBJ1-2; 9 bases are a match to TRBD1. V gave up 2 bases and J gave up 2 bases; unmatched junction bases: 3. Germline-derived CDR1 and CDR2 are MNHEY and SVGAGI. The CDR3 is 15 amino acids. DNA of the CDR3: TGTGCCAGCAGTTACGGGACAGGGTTCAACTATGGCTACACCTTC. Amino acid sequence: CASSYGTGFNYGYTF.

J is TRBJ2-3 and V is TRBV5-1, with a tentative D call TRBD2 (5 bases). V lost 0 bases, J lost 0 bases, and 5 bases lay in between. Looked up from germline, CDR1 is SGHRS and CDR2 is YFSETQ. This CDR3 is 14 amino acids long. This chain's CDR3 is CASSLGGSTDTQYF. The CDR3 DNA is TGCGCCAGCAGCTTGGGAGGGAGCACAGATACGCAGTATTTT.

The rearrangement uses TRBV5-8 and TRBJ2-1; 10 bases are a match to TRBD2. CDR1 is SGHTS, CDR2 YDEGEE, per germline. The length of the CDR3 is 15 residues. V shed 7 bases, J shed 3 bases, and the junction held 7 bases outside the gene matches. Here the CDR3 DNA reads TGTGCCAGCGAGCGGGGGGGCGGATTCTACAATGAGCAGTTCTTC. Its protein product is CASERGGGFYNEQFF. Filled out from reference TRBV5-8 and TRBJ2-1, the complete variable domain reads EAGVTQSPTHLIKTRGQQATLRCSPISGHTSVYWYQQALGLGLQFLLWYDEGEERNRGNFPPRFSGRQFPNYSSELNVNALELEDSALYLCASERGGGFYNEQFFGPGTRLTVL.

This clone turned up a few times. The chain recombines TRBV28 with TRBJ1-5; 7 positions match TRBD1. CDR1 is MDHEN and CDR2 is SYDVKM in the germline V gene. The CDR3 is 18 residues long. Trimming cost V 3 bases and J 6 bases; bases outside gene matches: 17. In DNA, the CDR3 is TGTGCCAGCAGTTTCAACTCCCGTGTGGGGACAGTATTTCAGCCCCAGCATTTT. Translation: CASSFNSRVGTVFQPQHF. Based on the CDR3 plus reference TRBV28 and TRBJ1-5, the full variable domain is DVKVTQSSRYLVKRTGEKVFLECVQDMDHENMFWYRQDPGLGLRLIYFSYDVKMKEKGDIPEGYSVSREKKERFSLILESASTNQTSMYLCASSFNSRVGTVFQPQHFGDGTRLSIL.

The rearrangement uses TRBV7-6 and TRBJ2-6; TRBD2 aligns across 9 bases. After removal of 1 base from V and 3 bases from J, the junction contained 4 bases not matched to a gene. This CDR3 has 17 residues. Germline V gives CDR1 SGHVS, CDR2 FNYEAQ. The CDR3 DNA reads as TGTGCCAGCAGCTTAGTAGCGGGAGAGGATGGGGCCAACGTCCTGACTTTC. It encodes CASSLVAGEDGANVLTF.

This clone was found a few times. This chain connects TRBV5-4 to TRBJ1-4; D perhaps matches TRBD1 (5 bases). CDR1 is SGHNT and CDR2 is YYREEE in the germline V gene (reference sequence). The V end was cut by 9 bases, the J end by 1 base, with 7 bases between. The CDR3 covers 12 residues. This chain's CDR3 is CATQGTNEKLFF. The CDR3 coding sequence is TGTGCCACCCAGGGAACTAATGAAAAACTGTTTTTT. The full variable domain, in which reference TRBV5-4 and TRBJ1-4 provide the parts outside the CDR3, is ETGVTQSPTHLIKTRGQQVTLRCSSQSGHNTVSWYQQALGQGPQFIFQYYREEENGRGNFPPRFSGLQFPNYSSELNVNALELDDSALYLCATQGTNEKLFFGSGTQLSVL.

For this clone: Since the CDR3 does not end with the conserved phenylalanine or tryptophan, this likely comes from a read error. The chain has TRBV6-4 and TRBJ1-1; D gene unclear. CDR3 length: 13 residues. CDR1 is MRHNA, CDR2 SNTAGT, per germline. V was shortened by 0 bases and J by 8 bases, with 10 bases between the two germline ends. CDR3 sequence reads: CASSDSRGREAFL. CDR3 nucleotide sequence: TGTGCCAGCAGTGACTCTCGTGGGAGAGAAGCTTTCCTT.

This clone has more than one count but fewer than ten. The chain couples TRBV6-1 to TRBJ1-3; 8 nucleotides align to TRBD1. The germline CDR1 and CDR2 sequences are MNHNS and SASEGT. The CDR3 has 14 amino acids. V was pared by 6 bases and J by 5 bases, with 6 bases of the junction left unmatched. CDR3 nucleotide sequence: TGTGCCAGCAGGCAGGGGGCGCGTAGAAACACCATATATTTT. Translated: CASRQGARRNTIYF.

This CDR3 is CASSPLAGGTTDTQYF. The CDR3 DNA reads as TGCGCCAGCAGTCCCCTAGCGGGGGGGACCACAGATACGCAGTATTTT. V and J are TRBV10-1 and TRBJ2-3; 12 bases line up with TRBD2. The trim removed 5 bases at V and 2 bases at J, leaving 5 bases unmatched. CDR1 and CDR2 from the germline V gene are WNHNN and SYGVQD (reference sequence). The CDR3 has 16 residues.

This chain links TRBV5-1 with TRBJ1-1; the match to TRBD1 covers 8 bases. The J segment lost 1 base and the V segment lost 4 bases, leaving 3 bases of the junction unmatched. Germline V gene data show CDR1 as SGHRS and CDR2 as YFSETQ. The CDR3 runs to 14 residues. Here the CDR3 reads CASSQGTGNTEAFF. DNA of the CDR3: TGCGCCAGCAGCCAAGGGACAGGGAACACTGAAGCTTTCTTT.

The rearrangement links TRBV7-2 to TRBJ2-7, with 7 bases lining up with TRBD2. The CDR3 covers 13 residues. V shed 4 bases, J shed 6 bases, and the junction held 6 bases outside the gene matches. Germline V CDR1 and CDR2: SGHTA, FQGNSA. CDR3 region: CASSSGDYFEQYF. CDR3 in DNA: TGTGCCAGCAGCTCGGGGGACTATTTCGAGCAGTACTTC.

The V gene is TRBV7-6, the J gene TRBJ2-7; 12 bases are a match to TRBD1. The germline V gene encodes CDR1 SGHVS and CDR2 FNYEAQ. The CDR3 is made up of 14 amino acids. The trim removed 7 bases at V and 8 bases at J, leaving 9 bases unmatched. CDR3 DNA sequence: TGTGCCAGCATGCCCTCCGGGACAGGGGGCAAGCAGTACTTC. This encodes CASMPSGTGGKQYF. Looking up the rest from reference TRBV7-6 and TRBJ2-7 gives the full variable domain: GAGVSQSPRYKVTKRGQDVALRCDPISGHVSLYWYRQALGQGPEFLTYFNYEAQQDKSGLPNDRFSAERPEGSISTLTIQRTEQRDSAMYRCASMPSGTGGKQYFGPGTRLTVT.

The V gene is TRBV5-6, the J gene TRBJ2-2; D not resolved. Trimming took 1 base from V and 6 from J, leaving 7 bases between them. This CDR3 region has 13 residues. Germline CDR1 reads SGHDT; CDR2 reads YYEEEE. CDR3 sequence: CASSLSIAGELFF. The DNA for the CDR3 is TGTGCCAGCAGCTTGTCTATAGCCGGGGAGCTGTTTTTT. Combining the CDR3 with reference TRBV5-6 and TRBJ2-2 gives the whole variable domain DAGVTQSPTHLIKTRGQQVTLRCSPKSGHDTVSWYQQALGQGPQFIFQYYEEEERQRGNFPDRFSGHQFPNYSSELNVNALLLGDSALYLCASSLSIAGELFFGEGSRLTVL.

This chain connects TRBV28 to TRBJ1-2; TRBD1 might be the D (6 bases). The CDR3 covers 19 residues. Germline lookup yields CDR1 MDHEN and CDR2 SYDVKM. Deletions cut 1 base from V and 3 bases from J, with 24 bases between. CDR3 DNA: TGTGCCAGCAGTTTATCCCGACAGGCGAACCCCAAAGGCGACTATGGCTACACCTTC. It encodes CASSLSRQANPKGDYGYTF.

The chain uses TRBV19 and TRBJ2-3; TRBD1 matches 7 bases. The junction had 12 bases not matched to a gene; V was cut back by 6 bases and J by 6 bases. CDR3 length: 15 amino acids. The germline V gene has CDR1 LNHDA and CDR2 SQIVND (reference sequence). The CDR3 loop reads CASRGGTYLTDTQYF. For the CDR3, the DNA is TGTGCCAGTAGAGGGGGCACCTACCTGACGGATACGCAGTATTTT.

This chain connects TRBV5-1 to TRBJ1-1, with D tentatively TRBD1 (5 bases). Per germline, CDR1 SGHRS and CDR2 YFSETQ. The CDR3 has 15 residues. Trimming removed 4 bases at V and 5 bases at J, with 18 bases between. Here the CDR3 DNA reads TGCGCCAGCAGCCCGTTCGGGGTGGAGGGGACTGAAGCTTTCTTT. Its protein is CASSPFGVEGTEAFF.

The CDR3 DNA is TGTGCCAGCAGTAAGCGACAGGGAGCCGGGGAGCTGTTTTTT. Translation gives CASSKRQGAGELFF. The V and J genes are TRBV27 and TRBJ2-2, with 7 bases lining up with TRBD1. The CDR3 is 14 residues long. Unmatched junction bases numbered 6, after V lost 5 bases and J lost 6 bases. Germline V lookup: CDR1 MNHEY, CDR2 SMNVEV (reference sequence).

In regard to this clone: Without the conserved terminal phenylalanine or tryptophan, this CDR3 likely stems from a read error. The DNA is left out, because the CDR3 cannot be placed on it with certainty; the CDR3 is given as TCRdb lists it. This CDR3 is CAWSVYRDRVKS. The gene calls are TRBV30 and TRBJ1-2; TRBD1 was called by the table and not checked on the DNA. Per germline, CDR1 GTSNPN and CDR2 SVGIG (reference sequence). Including both end residues, the CDR3 is 12 amino acids long.